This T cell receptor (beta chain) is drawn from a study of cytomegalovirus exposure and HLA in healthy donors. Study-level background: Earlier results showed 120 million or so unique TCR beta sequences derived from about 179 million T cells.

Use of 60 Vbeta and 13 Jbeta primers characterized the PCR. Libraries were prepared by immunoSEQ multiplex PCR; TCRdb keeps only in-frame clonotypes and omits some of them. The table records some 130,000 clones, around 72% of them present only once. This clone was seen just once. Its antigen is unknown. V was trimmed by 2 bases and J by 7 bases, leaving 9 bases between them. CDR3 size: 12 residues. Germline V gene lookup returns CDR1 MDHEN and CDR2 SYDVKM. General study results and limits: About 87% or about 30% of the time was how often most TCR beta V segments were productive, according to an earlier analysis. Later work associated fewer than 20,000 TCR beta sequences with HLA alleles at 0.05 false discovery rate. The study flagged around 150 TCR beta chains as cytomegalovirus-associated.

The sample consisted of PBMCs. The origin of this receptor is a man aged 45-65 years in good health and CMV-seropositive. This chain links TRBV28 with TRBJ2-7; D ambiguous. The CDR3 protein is CASSLRREEQYF. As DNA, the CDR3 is TGTGCCAGCAGTTTAAGGAGAGAGGAGCAGTACTTC.